This is a list of T cell receptor beta chains from one sample in a study of blood T cell repertoires in COVID-19. Repertoires were generated with immunoSEQ multiplex PCR, while TCRdb's copy carries only in-frame clones and drops some. Of approximately 20,000 clones listed, 80% to 95% are singletons. The specimen sequenced was peripheral blood. The source is a woman aged 50 to 60 with active COVID-19. CDR3s include the opening cysteine and the closing phenylalanine or tryptophan. The order of the fields is J gene, V gene, D gene, clone size, CDR3 protein, CDR3 DNA. A D gene is named only where the DNA matches it firmly. Rows may omit the clone size; those that give it use once, few, many or a size class.

TRBJ1-2 | TRBV2 | TRBD1 | - | CASSGPGQGGYTF | TGTGCCAGCAGTGGTCCGGGACAGGGAGGCTACACCTTC
TRBJ2-7 | TRBV18 | - | - | CASSPGRDEQYF | TGTGCCAGCTCACCCGGGCGGGACGAGCAGTACTTC
TRBJ1-1 | TRBV19 | TRBD1 | - | CASSKRQGNTEAFF | TGTGCCAGTAGTAAGAGACAGGGGAACACTGAAGCTTTCTTT
TRBJ2-7 | TRBV7-9 | - | - | CASSLEGGYEQYF | TGTGCCAGCAGCTTAGAAGGCGGCTACGAGCAGTACTTC
TRBJ1-1 | TRBV10-1 | - | - | CASSESPGDTEAFF | TGCGCCAGCAGTGAGTCGCCAGGGGACACTGAAGCTTTCTTT
TRBJ2-1 | TRBV11-3 | TRBD2 | - | CASSLGGGGPEEQFF | TGTGCCAGCAGCTTAGGGGGGGGAGGGCCTGAGGAGCAGTTCTTC
TRBJ2-7 | TRBV5-1 | TRBD2 | - | CASSLPAGGEQYF | TGCGCCAGCAGCTTACCAGCGGGAGGCGAGCAGTACTTC
TRBJ2-3 | TRBV11-2 | TRBD2 | - | CASSPGRVSTDTQYF | TGTGCCAGCAGCCCCGGGAGGGTCAGCACAGATACGCAGTATTTT
TRBJ2-5 | TRBV20-1 | - | - | CSARQQETQYF | TGCAGTGCTAGACAACAAGAGACCCAGTACTTC
TRBJ2-5 | TRBV4-1 | - | - | CASSRAGTDRETQYF | TGCGCCAGCAGCCGGGCGGGGACAGATCGAGAGACCCAGTACTTC
TRBJ2-3 | TRBV4-2 | TRBD2 | - | CASSQDRLAGADTQYF | TGTGCCAGCAGCCAAGATCGGCTAGCGGGGGCAGATACGCAGTATTTT
TRBJ1-1 | TRBV14 | TRBD1 | once | CASSHPTGVNTEAFF | TGTGCCAGCAGCCATCCGACAGGGGTGAACACTGAAGCTTTCTTT
TRBJ2-7 | TRBV5-1 | TRBD1 | - | CASSLRQGVSEQYF | TGCGCCAGCAGCTTGCGGCAGGGGGTCTCCGAGCAGTACTTC
TRBJ2-7 | TRBV19 | TRBD2 | - | CASSIGGLAYEQYF | TGTGCCAGTAGTATAGGGGGACTAGCGTACGAGCAGTACTTC
TRBJ2-7 | TRBV12-3/TRBV12-4 | - | - | CASSFRETYEQYF | TGTGCCAGCAGTTTCAGGGAAACCTACGAGCAGTACTTC
TRBJ1-2 | TRBV5-6 | TRBD1 | - | CASSLARGQAGYTF | TGTGCCAGCAGCTTGGCCAGGGGGCAAGCTGGCTACACCTTC
TRBJ2-3 | TRBV5-4 | TRBD2 | - | CASSSGTSGSRGHTQYF | TGTGCCAGCAGCTCCGGGACTAGCGGGAGTCGGGGCCATACGCAGTATTTT
TRBJ2-1 | TRBV5-6 | TRBD1 | - | CAGTTGGLGNEQFF | TGTGCCGGCACTACAGGGGGCCTGGGCAATGAGCAGTTCTTC
TRBJ2-7 | TRBV15 | - | - | CATRTDENYEQYF | TGTGCCACCAGGACAGACGAGAACTACGAGCAGTACTTC
TRBJ1-5 | TRBV19 | TRBD1 | - | CASTPSTGGYQPQHF | TGTGCCAGTACCCCATCGACAGGGGGGTATCAGCCCCAGCATTTT
TRBJ2-3 | TRBV6-5 | - | - | CASGGGGRKYF | TGTGCCAGCGGGGGAGGGGGGCGGAAGTATTTT
TRBJ2-1 | TRBV5-1 | - | - | CASSPLGVDEQFF | TGCGCCAGCAGCCCACTCGGGGTGGATGAGCAGTTCTTC
TRBJ2-3 | TRBV4-2 | TRBD2 | once | CASSQEERGADTQYF | TGTGCCAGCAGCCAGGAGGAACGGGGGGCAGATACGCAGTATTTT
TRBJ1-2 | TRBV28 | - | - | CASSLDTARDGYTF | TGTGCCAGCAGTTTAGACACCGCTCGAGATGGCTACACCTTC
TRBJ2-1 | TRBV5-4 | TRBD2 | - | CASSLASGRVNEQFF | TGTGCCAGCAGCTTAGCTAGCGGGAGGGTTAATGAGCAGTTCTTC
TRBJ2-1 | TRBV9 | TRBD2 | - | CASSGGLARVPYNEQFF | TGTGCCAGCAGCGGGGGACTAGCGCGGGTGCCCTACAATGAGCAGTTCTTC
TRBJ1-1 | TRBV28 | - | - | CASSSWGDMNTEAFF | TGTGCCAGCAGCTCCTGGGGGGATATGAACACTGAAGCTTTCTTT
TRBJ2-3 | TRBV5-1 | - | - | CASSRTSSTDTQYF | TGCGCCAGCAGTAGGACTTCTAGCACAGATACGCAGTATTTT
TRBJ2-7 | TRBV6-1 | TRBD2 | - | CASSELGLVPYEQYF | TGTGCCAGCAGTGAACTTGGACTAGTTCCCTACGAGCAGTACTTC
TRBJ2-3 | TRBV7-3 | TRBD2 | - | CASSSGTSGTDTQYF | TGTGCCAGCAGCTCCGGGACTAGCGGCACAGATACGCAGTATTTT
TRBJ1-2 | TRBV2 | - | - | CASTRDQGNGYTF | TGTGCCAGCACCAGAGACCAGGGTAATGGCTACACCTTC
TRBJ2-7 | TRBV9 | TRBD2 | - | CASSQSRLAGGPRYEQYF | TGTGCCAGCAGCCAAAGCCGCCTAGCGGGAGGGCCGAGGTACGAGCAGTACTTC
TRBJ1-1 | TRBV27 | TRBD1 | - | CASSPGTGISTEAFF | TGTGCCAGCAGTCCCGGGACAGGGATCAGCACTGAAGCTTTCTTT
TRBJ1-1 | TRBV11-3 | TRBD1 | - | CASSFSGGRAFF | TGTGCCAGCAGCTTCTCAGGGGGTAGGGCTTTCTTT
TRBJ1-1 | TRBV6-5 | TRBD1 | - | CASRQQGANTEAFF | TGTGCCAGCAGACAGCAGGGGGCAAACACTGAAGCTTTCTTT
TRBJ2-2 | TRBV9 | TRBD2 | - | CASSPRGGHAGELFF | TGTGCCAGCAGCCCCCGGGGGGGGCACGCCGGGGAGCTGTTTTTT
TRBJ2-6 | TRBV28 | - | - | CASRKTDPGANVLTF | TGTGCCAGCAGGAAGACAGACCCTGGGGCCAACGTCCTGACTTTC
TRBJ1-5 | TRBV28 | - | - | CASSFGGDSNQPQHF | TGTGCCAGCAGTTTCGGGGGGGATAGCAATCAGCCCCAGCATTTT
TRBJ1-1 | TRBV11-1 | TRBD1 | - | CASSSSGGSTEAFF | TGTGCCAGCAGCTCGTCAGGGGGGTCCACTGAAGCTTTCTTT
TRBJ2-1 | TRBV5-1 | - | - | CASSISRGYNEQFF | TGCGCCAGCAGCATATCTAGGGGCTACAATGAGCAGTTCTTC
TRBJ2-6 | TRBV18 | - | - | CASSTTATGANVLTF | TGTGCCAGCTCAACCACTGCAACTGGGGCCAACGTCCTGACTTTC
TRBJ2-7 | TRBV7-9 | - | - | CASSFLTSYEQYF | TGTGCCAGCAGCTTCCTAACCTCCTACGAGCAGTACTTC
TRBJ2-1 | TRBV21-1 | - | - | CASSKGTREDSYNEQFF | TGTGCCAGCAGCAAAGGGACGCGGGAGGACTCCTACAATGAGCAGTTCTTC
TRBJ2-3 | TRBV7-2 | - | few | CASSSPGDTQYF | TGTGCCAGCAGCTCGCCCGGGGATACGCAGTATTTT
TRBJ1-1 | TRBV20-1 | - | - | CSARKSTEAFF | TGCAGTGCTAGAAAGAGCACTGAAGCTTTCTTT
TRBJ2-1 | TRBV7-3 | TRBD1 | - | CASSLTGQGGIGQFF | TGTGCCAGCAGCTTAACGGGACAGGGGGGCATTGGGCAGTTCTTC
TRBJ2-1 | TRBV30 | - | - | CAWSPGLSGEQFF | TGTGCCTGGAGTCCGGGACTCTCGGGAGAGCAGTTCTTC
TRBJ1-1 | TRBV18 | TRBD1 | - | CASSLTYRGDTEAFF | TGTGCCAGCTCACTTACCTACAGGGGGGACACTGAAGCTTTCTTT
TRBJ2-5 | TRBV3-1/TRBV3-2 | - | - | CASSQGGSGPQETQYF | TGTGCCAGCAGCCAAGGGGGTAGCGGACCTCAAGAGACCCAGTACTTC
TRBJ1-5 | TRBV19 | TRBD1 | - | CASSTGTGRFQPQHF | TGTGCCAGTAGTACTGGGACAGGGAGATTTCAGCCCCAGCATTTT
TRBJ1-1 | TRBV5-1 | - | - | CASSLDSRRNTEAFF | TGCGCCAGCAGCTTGGACAGCCGGCGGAACACTGAAGCTTTCTTT
TRBJ2-4 | TRBV11-2 | TRBD2 | - | CASSPGTSGRGNIQYF | TGTGCCAGCAGCCCCGGGACTAGCGGGAGGGGGAACATTCAGTACTTC
TRBJ1-4 | TRBV6-5 | - | - | CASTRQATTNEKLFF | TGTGCCAGCACCCGACAGGCCACAACTAATGAAAAACTGTTTTTT
TRBJ2-5 | TRBV6-5 | TRBD2 | - | CASSPGTSRETQYF | TGTGCCAGCAGCCCCGGGACTAGCCGGGAGACCCAGTACTTC
TRBJ1-2 | TRBV5-1 | - | - | CASSPGGFGGEGGGYTF | TGCGCCAGCAGCCCGGGTGGATTCGGGGGTGAAGGAGGAGGCTACACCTTC
TRBJ2-5 | TRBV4-2 | - | - | CASSLGLQETQYF | TGTGCCAGCAGCCTGGGACTCCAAGAGACCCAGTACTTC
TRBJ1-5 | TRBV12-3/TRBV12-4 | - | - | CASSPTGMEPQHF | TGTGCCAGCAGCCCAACAGGGATGGAGCCCCAGCATTTT
TRBJ2-3 | TRBV24-1 | TRBD2 | once | CATSDSRTSGSADTQYF | TGTGCCACCAGTGATTCCCGGACTAGCGGGAGCGCAGATACGCAGTATTTT
TRBJ2-6 | TRBV5-1 | - | - | CASSYRNSGANVLTF | TGCGCCAGCAGCTACAGGAACTCTGGGGCCAACGTCCTGACTTTC
TRBJ2-7 | TRBV6-5 | - | - | CASSRGLSDYEQYF | TGTGCCAGCAGCCGGGGACTGTCAGACTACGAGCAGTACTTC